The T cell receptor beta chain described here comes from a study of T-cell memory formation after mild COVID-19. This clonotype was seen a handful of times. The CDR3 covers 13 residues. Per germline, CDR1 LNHDA and CDR2 SQIVND (reference sequence). V was cut by 7 bases and J by 8 bases, with 17 bases left in between. MiXCR was run by TCRdb on the 5' RACE reads, yielding one entry per CDR3 protein. The table shows about 250,000 distinct CDR3 sequences, with about 16% occurring only once. The V gene is TRBV19, the J gene TRBJ1-2; TRBD1 might be the D (5 bases). The sequencing input was PBMCs or a T cell subset sorted from them (not recorded which). The receptor comes from an adult woman who had mild COVID-19 (a few samples of this study predate the infection). Cell type and time point are not known. The CDR3 is CASNPQGSEGYTF. The CDR3, as DNA: TGTGCCAGTAATCCCCAGGGTTCGGAGGGCTACACCTTC.